Listed here are 7 T cell receptor beta chains from one sample, sequenced in a study of shared clonotypes between healthy human individuals (dated by TCRdb to 2018 to 2021). The library came from the immunoSEQ multiplex PCR assay. The table comes from immuneACCESS by way of TCRdb, which keeps in-frame sequences with V and J called. Part of the clones is missing from these tables; in studies checked, under half for an unresolved V gene and the rest for unknown reasons. In this sample the table shows 2 million to 2.5 million clones, 85% to 95% of which occur a single time. The ten largest clones take up 0.3% to 0.4% of the sample. Sequences were obtained from naive CD4+ T cells from PBMCs. The meaning of the sample's cell subset or site label: CD45RA+ positively selected. All receptors come from a young man in good health. Some clones in this sample may be carry-over from other donors' samples.

This clone was counted a single time. This chain connects TRBV28 to TRBJ1-2; D may be TRBD1 (5 bases). Germline-derived CDR1 and CDR2 are MDHEN and SYDVKM. Deletions cut 3 bases from V and 8 bases from J, with 10 bases between. The CDR3 runs to 12 residues. The CDR3 nucleotides are TGTGCCAGCAGTTTTGGGAGACAGGGCTACACCTTC. Its translation: CASSFGRQGYTF.

V and J are TRBV5-8 and TRBJ1-1, with 7 bases fitting TRBD1. The CDR3 consists of 13 residues. Trimming took 1 base from V and 4 from J; bases not matched to a gene: 1. Germline CDR1 SGHTS, CDR2 YDEGEE. CDR3 in DNA: TGTGCCAGCAGCTTGAACAGGGGCACTGAAGCTTTCTTT. This encodes CASSLNRGTEAFF.

Concerning this clone: An end of the junction differs from the germline gene, which may be a read error. The rearrangement uses TRBV7-2 and TRBJ2-7; D is unclear. Germline CDR1 SGHTA, CDR2 FQGNSA. The CDR3 covers 12 residues. The CDR3 sequence is CASSLVSDEQYF. CDR3 sequence (DNA): TGTGCCAGCAGCTTAGTCTCCGACGAGCAGTACTTC.

The chain employs TRBV7-9 and TRBJ2-5, with D perhaps given as TRBD1 or TRBD2 (6 bases each). The CDR3 is 12 amino acids. Trimming left V 8 bases short and J 5 bases short, with 12 bases between. Per the germline V gene, CDR1 is SEHNR and CDR2 is FQNEAQ (reference sequence). The CDR3 nucleotides are TGTGCCAGCCTGGGGGGCGGCGAGACCCAGTACTTC. Translating gives CASLGGGETQYF.

The chain has TRBV7-9 and TRBJ2-2; 8 positions match TRBD2. This CDR3 comprises 15 residues. Germline V gene sequence: CDR1 SEHNR, CDR2 FQNEAQ (reference sequence). After removal of 5 bases from V and 5 bases from J, the junction contained 7 bases not matched to a gene. The CDR3 here is CASSVAGTSTGELFF. CDR3 bases: TGTGCCAGCAGCGTCGCCGGGACTAGTACCGGGGAGCTGTTTTTT.

This clone appeared a few times. The gene calls are TRBV7-9 and TRBJ1-5; 8 nucleotides agree with TRBD1. The CDR3 loop spans 15 amino acids. Germline V CDR1 and CDR2: SEHNR, FQNEAQ (reference sequence). Unmatched junction bases numbered 9, after V lost 5 bases and J lost 6 bases. CDR3 protein: CASSDGQGLGQPQHF. CDR3 nucleotides: TGTGCCAGCAGCGATGGACAGGGTTTAGGTCAGCCCCAGCATTTT.

This rearrangement joins TRBV15 to TRBJ2-1, with D possibly being TRBD1 (5 bases). Germline CDR1 is LNHNV and CDR2 is YYDKDF (reference sequence). CDR3 size: 13 residues. V was shortened by 3 bases and J by 10 bases, with 13 bases between the two germline ends. The CDR3 reads CATSSGASPEQFF. The CDR3 region has the DNA TGTGCCACCAGCAGTGGGGCCTCCCCAGAGCAGTTCTTC. Based on the CDR3 plus reference TRBV15 and TRBJ2-1, the full variable domain is DAMVIQNPRYQVTQFGKPVTLSCSQTLNHNVMYWYQQKSSQAPKLLFHYYDKDFNNEADTPDNFQSRRPNTSFCFLDIRSPGLGDTAMYLCATSSGASPEQFFGPGTRLTVL.